This is a list of T cell receptor beta chains from one sample in a study of read filtering for tumor transcriptome and immune sequencing. TCRdb recomputed calls from the reads with MiXCR, one row per CDR3 protein. This sample has 57,000 or so distinct CDR3 sequences, with roughly 19% found just once. The source material was a population of CD138-negative cells sorted from bone marrow. The receptors were gathered from a donor older than 35 with multiple myeloma. CDR3s include the opening cysteine and the closing phenylalanine or tryptophan. Each record gives: D gene, J gene, V gene, CDR3 protein. The D gene is left open where the match is weak.

. | TRBJ2-1 | TRBV10-1 | CASAPGSPSCNEQFF
. | TRBJ2-3 | TRBV9 | CASRDITDTQYF
TRBD1 | TRBJ2-5 | TRBV28 | CASSLRGTGKETQYF
TRBD2 | TRBJ2-1 | TRBV28 | CASRPDGTFLAGGPNEQFF
TRBD2 | TRBJ2-5 | TRBV3-1 | CASSPGLAGVEATKYF
TRBD1 | TRBJ2-7 | TRBV15 | CATSRAKGQGYEQYF
TRBD2 | TRBJ2-7 | TRBV10-2 | CASRRGGTSSEQYF
TRBD2 | TRBJ2-4 | TRBV6-1 | CASSTGGSPDIQYF
. | TRBJ2-3 | TRBV20-1 | CSASLPPTDTQYF
TRBD2 | TRBJ2-7 | TRBV28 | CASGRGGTYEQYF
. | TRBJ2-1 | TRBV28 | CASRGCNEQFF
TRBD1 | TRBJ1-2 | TRBV20-1 | CSAHRQGAGDGYTF
TRBD2 | TRBJ2-1 | TRBV6-5 | CASSYSGTSGIYNEQFF
. | TRBJ2-7 | TRBV10-3 | CATCATSATGGEQYF
. | TRBJ2-1 | TRBV5-1 | CASSLGGTADNEQFF
. | TRBJ2-2 | TRBV18 | CASSPPTIPGELFF
TRBD2 | TRBJ2-1 | TRBV27 | CASSAGLAGGWNEQFF
TRBD2 | TRBJ2-2 | TRBV7-3 | CASSLLGLGNTGELFF
. | TRBJ2-5 | TRBV5-4 | CASSSDRATQYF
TRBD1 | TRBJ1-3 | TRBV18 | CASSLGQFYAGDTIYF
. | TRBJ2-3 | TRBV12-3/TRBV12-4 | CASSPEGDTQYF
. | TRBJ2-7 | TRBV18 | CASPPITGEGEQYF